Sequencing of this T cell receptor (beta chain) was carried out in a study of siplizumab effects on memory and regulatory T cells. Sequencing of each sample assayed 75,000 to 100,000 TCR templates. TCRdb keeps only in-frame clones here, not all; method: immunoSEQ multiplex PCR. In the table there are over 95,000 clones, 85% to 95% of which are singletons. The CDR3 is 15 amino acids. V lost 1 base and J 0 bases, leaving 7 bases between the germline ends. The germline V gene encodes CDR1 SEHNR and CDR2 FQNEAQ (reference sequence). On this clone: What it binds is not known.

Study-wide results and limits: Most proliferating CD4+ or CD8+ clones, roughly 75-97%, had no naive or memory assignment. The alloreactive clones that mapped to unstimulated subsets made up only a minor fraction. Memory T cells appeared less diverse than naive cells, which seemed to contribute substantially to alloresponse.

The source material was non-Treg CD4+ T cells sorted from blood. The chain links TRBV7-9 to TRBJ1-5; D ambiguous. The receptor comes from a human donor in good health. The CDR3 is CASSLGSHSNQPQHF. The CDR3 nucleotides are TGTGCCAGCAGCTTAGGCAGTCATAGCAATCAGCCCCAGCATTTT.